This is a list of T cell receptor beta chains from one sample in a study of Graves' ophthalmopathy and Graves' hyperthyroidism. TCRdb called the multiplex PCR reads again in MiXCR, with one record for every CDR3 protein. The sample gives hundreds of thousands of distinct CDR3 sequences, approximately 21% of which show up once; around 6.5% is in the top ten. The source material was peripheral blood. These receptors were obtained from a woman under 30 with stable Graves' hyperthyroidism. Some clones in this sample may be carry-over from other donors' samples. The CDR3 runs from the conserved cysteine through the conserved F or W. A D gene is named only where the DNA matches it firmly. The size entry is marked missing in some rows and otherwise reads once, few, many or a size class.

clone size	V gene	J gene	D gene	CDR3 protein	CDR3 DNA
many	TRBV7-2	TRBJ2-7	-	CASSSERPPYEQYF	TGTGCCAGCAGCTCAGAGCGGCCCCCCTACGAGCAGTACTTC
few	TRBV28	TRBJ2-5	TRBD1	CASRHPGQGLTETQYF	TGTGCCAGCAGACACCCGGGACAGGGATTAACGGAGACCCAGTACTTC
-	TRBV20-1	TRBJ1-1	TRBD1	CSARGDRAGTEAFF	TGCAGTGCTAGGGGAGACAGGGCCGGCACTGAAGCTTTCTTT
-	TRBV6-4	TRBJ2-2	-	CASSEGMSTGELFF	TGTGCCAGCAGTGAGGGTATGAGCACCGGGGAGCTGTTTTTT
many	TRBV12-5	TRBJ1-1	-	CASGLVLRPGRIRAFF	TGTGCTAGTGGTTTGGTACTTCGACCGGGACGAATAAGGGCTTTCTTT
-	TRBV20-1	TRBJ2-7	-	CSARDRRGASHYEQYF	TGCAGTGCTAGAGATCGACGGGGGGCGTCCCACTACGAGCAGTACTTC
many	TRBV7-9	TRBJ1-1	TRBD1	CASSDGRGRGPTRGSTEAFF	TGTGCCAGCAGCGACGGCCGGGGCAGGGGTCCAACCAGGGGGAGCACTGAAGCTTTCTTT
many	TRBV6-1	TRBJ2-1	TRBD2	CASSDPSGRAYNEQFF	TGTGCCAGCAGTGACCCTAGCGGGAGGGCCTACAATGAGCAGTTCTTC
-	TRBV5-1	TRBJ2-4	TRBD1	CASSLGDSQNIQYF	TGCGCCAGCAGCTTGGGGGACAGCCAAAACATTCAGTACTTC
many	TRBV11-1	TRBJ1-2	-	CASSMVDYGYTF	TGTGCCAGCAGCATGGTGGACTATGGCTACACCTTC
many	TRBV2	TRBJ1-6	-	CASKLHTSYNSPLHF	TGTGCCAGCAAACTCCACACCTCCTATAATTCACCCCTCCACTTT
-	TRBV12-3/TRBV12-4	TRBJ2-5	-	CASSSGMGMETQYF	TGTGCCAGCAGTTCTGGCATGGGGATGGAGACCCAGTACTTC
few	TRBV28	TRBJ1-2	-	CASSFPPGRVGYGYTF	TGTGCCAGCAGTTTTCCCCCCGGTAGGGTGGGCTATGGCTACACCTTC
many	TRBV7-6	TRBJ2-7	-	CASSQAQGSYEQYF	TGTGCCAGCAGCCAGGCGCAGGGTAGCTACGAGCAGTACTTC
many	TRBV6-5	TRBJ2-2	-	CASSYDTGGPFTGELFF	TGTGCCAGCAGCTACGATACGGGGGGCCCGTTCACCGGGGAGCTGTTTTTT
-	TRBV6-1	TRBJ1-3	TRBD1	CASSGQGRPGNTIYF	TGTGCCAGCAGCGGACAGGGACGCCCGGGAAACACCATATATTTT
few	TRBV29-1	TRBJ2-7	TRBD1	CSADGTGNEQYF	TGCAGCGCGGACGGGACAGGGAACGAGCAGTACTTC
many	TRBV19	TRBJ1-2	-	CASTEKSYGYTF	TGTGCCAGTACGGAGAAGAGCTATGGCTACACCTTC
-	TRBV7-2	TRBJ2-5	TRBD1	CASRPGTGVRGTQYF	TGTGCCAGCAGGCCCGGGACAGGTGTTCGTGGGACCCAGTACTTC
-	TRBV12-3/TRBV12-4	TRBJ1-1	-	CASSTSTLWNTEAFF	TGTGCCAGCAGCACCTCCACCCTCTGGAACACTGAAGCTTTCTTT
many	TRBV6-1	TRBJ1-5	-	CASSELPNSNQPQHF	TGTGCCAGCAGTGAACTTCCTAATAGCAATCAGCCCCAGCATTTT
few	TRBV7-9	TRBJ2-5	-	CASSLPFRGGQETQYF	TGTGCCAGCAGCTTACCGTTTCGGGGCGGGCAAGAGACCCAGTACTTC
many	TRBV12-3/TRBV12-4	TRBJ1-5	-	CASSPGAGNQPQHF	TGTGCCAGCAGTCCCGGCGCAGGGAATCAGCCCCAGCATTTT
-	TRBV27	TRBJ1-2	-	CASSPVLREGYTF	TGTGCCAGCAGTCCTGTCCTCAGGGAAGGTTACACCTTC
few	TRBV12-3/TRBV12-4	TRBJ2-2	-	CASSFIWGQDGELFF	TGTGCCAGCAGTTTTATCTGGGGGCAGGACGGGGAGCTGTTTTTT
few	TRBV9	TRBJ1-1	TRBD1	CASSVEQGALTEAFF	TGTGCCAGCAGCGTAGAACAGGGGGCTCTTACTGAAGCTTTCTTT
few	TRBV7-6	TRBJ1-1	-	CASSSHGGAAEAFF	TGTGCCAGCAGCTCACATGGGGGGGCCGCTGAAGCTTTCTTT
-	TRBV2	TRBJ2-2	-	CASRRRAGDTGELFF	TGTGCCAGCAGGAGGAGGGCAGGGGACACCGGGGAGCTGTTTTTT
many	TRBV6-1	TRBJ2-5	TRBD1	CASSDRDSQETQYF	TGTGCCAGCAGTGACCGGGACAGCCAAGAGACCCAGTACTTC
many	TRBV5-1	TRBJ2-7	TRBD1	CASSSNPGQGAYEQYF	TGCGCCAGCAGCAGCAATCCGGGACAGGGGGCCTACGAGCAGTACTTC
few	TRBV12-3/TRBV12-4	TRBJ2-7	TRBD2	CASRFLAGGPDEQYF	TGTGCCAGCAGGTTCCTGGCGGGGGGGCCCGACGAGCAGTACTTC
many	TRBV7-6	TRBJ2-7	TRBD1	CASSPGTGGDYEQYF	TGTGCCAGCAGCCCAGGGACAGGGGGGGACTACGAGCAGTACTTC
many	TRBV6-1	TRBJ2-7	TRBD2	CASSEGTSGGYEQYF	TGTGCCAGCAGTGAAGGGACTAGCGGGGGTTACGAGCAGTACTTC
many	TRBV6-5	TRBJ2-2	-	CASSYDYGSHTGELFF	TGTGCCAGCAGTTACGATTATGGTTCCCACACCGGGGAGCTGTTTTTT
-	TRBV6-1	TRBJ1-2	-	CASSPRQGPNYGYTF	TGTGCCAGCAGTCCCCGGCAAGGGCCTAACTATGGCTACACCTTC
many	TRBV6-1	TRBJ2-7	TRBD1	CASSPRTGRSYEQYF	TGTGCCAGCAGTCCCCGGACAGGGAGGAGCTACGAGCAGTACTTC
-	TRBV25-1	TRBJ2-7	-	CASSSRTAAYF	TGTGCCAGCAGTTCTCGGACAGCCGCCTACTTC
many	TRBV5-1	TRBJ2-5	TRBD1	CASSKGQGTETQYF	TGCGCCAGCAGCAAAGGACAGGGGACAGAGACCCAGTACTTC
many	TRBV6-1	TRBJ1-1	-	CASSVGFFTEAFF	TGTGCCAGCAGTGTCGGGTTTTTCACTGAAGCTTTCTTT
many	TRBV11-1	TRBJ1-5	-	CASSLDSFRGNQPQHF	TGTGCCAGCAGTCTGGACAGTTTTAGAGGCAATCAGCCCCAGCATTTT
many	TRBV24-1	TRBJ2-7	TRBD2	CATSDPGTSGDPYEQYF	TGTGCCACCAGTGACCCAGGGACTAGCGGGGACCCCTACGAGCAGTACTTC
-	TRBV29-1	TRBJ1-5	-	CSVRGAGNQPQHF	TGCAGCGTTCGGGGAGCCGGCAATCAGCCCCAGCATTTT
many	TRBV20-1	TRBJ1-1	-	CSAREGLMNTEAFF	TGCAGTGCTAGGGAGGGACTCATGAACACTGAAGCTTTCTTT
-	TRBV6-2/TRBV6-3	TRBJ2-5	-	CASSYPDPQETQYF	TGTGCCAGCAGTTACCCTGACCCCCAAGAGACCCAGTACTTC
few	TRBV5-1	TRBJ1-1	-	CASSRQGGGEAFF	TGCGCCAGCAGTAGGCAGGGTGGTGGTGAAGCTTTCTTT
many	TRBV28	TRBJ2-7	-	CASRERDNTPGEQYF	TGTGCCAGCAGGGAAAGGGACAACACGCCTGGGGAGCAGTACTTC
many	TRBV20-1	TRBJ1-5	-	CSARTATSNQPQHF	TGCAGTGCAAGGACAGCGACGAGCAATCAGCCCCAGCATTTT
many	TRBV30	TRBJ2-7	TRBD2	CASKRGHEQYF	TGTGCTTCGAAGCGGGGCCACGAGCAGTACTTC
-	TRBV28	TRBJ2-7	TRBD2	CASSLMGRWYAGDSNEQYF	TGTGCCAGCAGTTTAATGGGTAGGTGGTATGCGGGGGATAGCAACGAGCAGTACTTC
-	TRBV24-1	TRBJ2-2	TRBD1	CATSPGTGVSGELFF	TGTGCCACCTCTCCCGGGACAGGGGTCAGCGGGGAGCTGTTTTTT
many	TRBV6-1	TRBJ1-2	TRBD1	CASTAGQGAYGYTF	TGTGCCAGCACCGCGGGACAGGGGGCGTATGGCTACACCTTC
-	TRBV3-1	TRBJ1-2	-	CASSQDVRGGYGYTF	TGTGCCAGCAGCCAAGATGTGAGGGGGGGCTATGGCTACACCTTC
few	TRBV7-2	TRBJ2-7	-	CASSPSRGLSPYEQYF	TGTGCCAGCAGCCCCAGCAGGGGACTCAGCCCCTACGAGCAGTACTTC
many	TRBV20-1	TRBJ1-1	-	CSASLGDSNTEAFF	TGCAGTGCTAGTCTGGGGGACTCGAACACTGAAGCTTTCTTT
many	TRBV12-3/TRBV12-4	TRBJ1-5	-	CASSISGQPQHF	TGTGCCAGCAGTATCTCGGGTCAGCCCCAGCATTTT
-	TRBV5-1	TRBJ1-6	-	CASSFLGQDSSHGSPLHF	TGCGCCAGCAGCTTTTTGGGACAAGATTCCTCCCATGGATCACCCCTCCACTTT
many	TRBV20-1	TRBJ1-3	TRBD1	CSPRGTGNTIYF	TGCAGTCCCAGGGGGACTGGAAACACCATATATTTT